A selection of T cell receptor beta chains follows, all from one sample in a study of control samples from healthy donors and cancer patients. Generated by immunoSEQ multiplex PCR, the TCRdb table keeps only in-frame clones and is missing some. The table has tens of thousands of clones, around 83% seen once. The sequencing input was PBMCs. The source of these receptors is a woman aged 55-69 years with lung cancer. Both conserved end residues are part of each CDR3. A D gene is named only where the DNA matches it firmly. Part of the rows lack a size; the others show once, few, many or a class for expanded clones.

TRBV5-4	.	TRBJ1-1	.	TGTGCCAGCAGCTGGGTTGGGACTGAAGCTTTCTTT	CASSWVGTEAFF
TRBV24-1	.	TRBJ1-2	.	TGTGCCACCAGTGATCCTAGCCCATCGGACGGCTACACCTTC	CATSDPSPSDGYTF
TRBV4-2	.	TRBJ1-5	.	TGTGCCAGCAGCCTTACCGAGGACAGAGATCAGCCCCAGCATTTT	CASSLTEDRDQPQHF
TRBV28	.	TRBJ2-5	.	TGTGCCAGCAGTTTGGCTGGAGGAGAGACCCAGTACTTC	CASSLAGGETQYF
TRBV27	.	TRBJ2-7	.	TGTGCCAGCAGTTTAGGGTTCGGCTACGAGCAGTACTTC	CASSLGFGYEQYF
TRBV5-6	.	TRBJ2-5	.	TGTGCCAGCAGCTCACAGGGACGAGAGACCCAGTACTTC	CASSSQGRETQYF
TRBV6-5	.	TRBJ2-7	.	TGTGCCAGCAGAGTCCTGACAGGTCCTTCCTACGAGCAGTACTTC	CASRVLTGPSYEQYF
TRBV6-1	TRBD1	TRBJ2-7	once	TGTGCCAGCAGAATACAGGGGACCAACGAGCAGTACTTC	CASRIQGTNEQYF
TRBV19	TRBD2	TRBJ2-3	.	TGTGCCACCCAAGAGGTGGGGCTCGGGGGGTCGCGAGATACGCAGTATTTT	CATQEVGLGGSRDTQYF
TRBV2	.	TRBJ1-5	.	TGTGCCAGCAGGGGGGGTGACAATCAGCCCCAGCATTTT	CASRGGDNQPQHF
TRBV5-4	TRBD2	TRBJ2-7	.	TGTGCCAGCAGCCATAGGAAAGCGGGGGGCCTTGGAGAGCAGTACTTC	CASSHRKAGGLGEQYF
TRBV6-2/TRBV6-3	TRBD2	TRBJ2-3	.	TGTGCCAGCAGTTACCACTGGACTAGCGGGATGGATACGCAGTATTTT	CASSYHWTSGMDTQYF
TRBV5-1	.	TRBJ1-3	once	TGCGCCAGCAGCTTGGCAGGTGCTGGAAACACCATATATTTT	CASSLAGAGNTIYF
TRBV5-1	TRBD2	TRBJ2-1	.	TGCGCCAGCGACCAAGGAACTAGCGGGAGCAGCGAGCAGTTCTTC	CASDQGTSGSSEQFF
TRBV24-1	TRBD1	TRBJ2-2	.	TGTGCCACCAGTGAACGGACAGGGGGCAAGCTGTTTTTT	CATSERTGGKLFF
TRBV14	TRBD1	TRBJ2-1	.	TGTGCCAGCAGCCCGAGGGGGCACCTCAATGAGCAGTTCTTC	CASSPRGHLNEQFF
TRBV21-1	.	TRBJ1-2	.	TGTGCCAGCAGCAATATGGGTAGAAGGGGCTACACCTTC	CASSNMGRRGYTF
TRBV7-9	.	TRBJ2-3	.	TGTGCCAGCAGCTCTCCATTGGGGGAGGGGGCAGATACGCAGTATTTT	CASSSPLGEGADTQYF
TRBV10-2	.	TRBJ1-5	few	TGCGCCAGCAGTGCAACCGGCAATCAGCCCCAGCATTTT	CASSATGNQPQHF
TRBV14	.	TRBJ2-1	.	TGTGCCAGCAGCCCAAACTACAATGAGCAGTTCTTC	CASSPNYNEQFF